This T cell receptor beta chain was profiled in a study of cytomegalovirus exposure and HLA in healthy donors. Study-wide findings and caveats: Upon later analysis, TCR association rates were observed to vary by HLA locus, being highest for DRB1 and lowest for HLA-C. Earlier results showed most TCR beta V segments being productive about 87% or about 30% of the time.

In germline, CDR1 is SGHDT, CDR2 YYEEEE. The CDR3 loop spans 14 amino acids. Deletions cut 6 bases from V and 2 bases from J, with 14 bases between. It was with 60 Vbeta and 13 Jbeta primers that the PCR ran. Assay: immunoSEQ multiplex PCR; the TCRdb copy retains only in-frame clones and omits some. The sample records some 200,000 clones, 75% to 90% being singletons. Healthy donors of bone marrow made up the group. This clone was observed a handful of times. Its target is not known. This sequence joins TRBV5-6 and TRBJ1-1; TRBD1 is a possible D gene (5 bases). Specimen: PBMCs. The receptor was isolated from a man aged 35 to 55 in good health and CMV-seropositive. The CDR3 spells CASTRDGTNTEAFF. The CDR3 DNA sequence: TGTGCCAGCACCCGCGACGGGACTAACACTGAAGCTTTCTTT.